This TCR beta chain was identified during a study of T cell responses to AZD1222 COVID-19 vaccine. Study-wide context: Second-dose timings of about 4 or about 12 weeks were pooled. Overall study results and limits: Spike was spanned by vaccine-associated CD4 TCRs, with dominance at 160-218 and 743-854. White British people made up most donors, females outnumbered males, and clonal diversity was possibly underestimated. Two doses of AZD1222 preceded a rise in Spike-specific TCR breadth and depth.

Profiling relied on immunoSEQ multiplex PCR, and the TCRdb table lists in-frame clones only, not all of them. This table holds roughly 120,000 clones, around 94% found once. Notes on this clone: The antigen is undetermined. The junction shows a germline mismatch at one end, possibly a read error.

The source of this sequence is an adult in good health. This material consisted of peripheral blood, taken on day 0 of AZD1222 vaccination.

The CDR3 sequence: CASSQDLPGLAVF. CDR3 sequence (DNA): TGCGCCAGCAGCCAAGATCTCCCGGGACTAGCGGTCTTC. The chain has TRBV4-3 and TRBJ2-7, with 11 bases identical to TRBD2. Per the germline V gene, CDR1 is LGHNA and CDR2 is YSLEER. The CDR3 has 13 residues.